These 28 T cell receptor beta chains were all obtained from the same sample, sequenced in a study of blood T cell repertoires in COVID-19. The table came from immunoSEQ multiplex PCR; TCRdb's copy has only in-frame clones and leaves some out. This table has 240,000 or so clones, about nine tenths appearing once. Sequencing was performed on peripheral blood. The origin of the receptors is a man aged 60 to 69 who had recovered from COVID-19.

The chain employs TRBV5-1 and TRBJ2-5, with D possibly matching TRBD2 (6 bases). Per the germline V gene, CDR1 is SGHRS and CDR2 is YFSETQ. V dropped 4 bases and J dropped 3 bases, with 19 bases sitting between them. The CDR3 loop spans 16 amino acids. The CDR3 loop reads CASSPRGGTQKETQYF. The CDR3 region has the DNA TGCGCCAGCAGCCCGCGCGGCGGGACTCAGAAAGAGACCCAGTACTTC. Complete variable domain (other parts from reference TRBV5-1 and TRBJ2-5): KAGVTQTPRYLIKTRGQQVTLSCSPISGHRSVSWYQQTPGQGLQFLFEYFSETQRNKGNFPGRFSGRQFSNSRSEMNVSTLELGDSALYLCASSPRGGTQKETQYFGPGTRLLVL.

The genes are TRBV7-2 and TRBJ2-3; 12 bases match TRBD2. The V segment lost 1 base and the J segment 5 bases; nucleotides outside the gene matches: 4. The CDR3 is made up of 16 amino acids. The germline V gene encodes CDR1 SGHTA and CDR2 FQGNSA. The CDR3 region is CASSLGLAGGQDTQYF. The CDR3 DNA sequence: TGTGCCAGCAGCTTAGGGCTAGCGGGGGGGCAAGATACGCAGTATTTT.

The chain recombines TRBV11-2 with TRBJ2-1, with 13 bases fitting TRBD2. V was clipped by 2 bases and J by 1 base; unmatched bases: 5. Germline V gene data show CDR1 as SGHAT and CDR2 as FQNNGV. The CDR3 length is 18 residues. The CDR3, as DNA: TGTGCCAGCAGCTTAAGGAGACTAGCGGGGGGTTCCTACAATGAGCAGTTCTTC. Translated, it gives CASSLRRLAGGSYNEQFF. The variable domain in full, completed from reference TRBV11-2 and TRBJ2-1, reads EAGVAQSPRYKIIEKRQSVAFWCNPISGHATLYWYQQILGQGPKLLIQFQNNGVVDDSQLPKDRFSAERLKGVDSTLKIQPAKLEDSAVYLCASSLRRLAGGSYNEQFFGPGTRLTVL.

This chain connects TRBV9 to TRBJ2-1; 10 bases fit TRBD2. The CDR3 totals 19 residues. The ends lost 2 bases at V and 8 bases at J; junction bases unmatched: 19. Germline V CDR1 and CDR2: SGDLS, YYNGEE. The DNA of the CDR3 is TGTGCCAGCAGCGTTCAGCCCGCTAGCGGGGGCGGGGTTATGGATGAGCAGTTCTTC. It encodes CASSVQPASGGGVMDEQFF.

J is TRBJ2-3 and V is TRBV4-1, with 11 bases matching TRBD2. V gave up 4 bases and J gave up 1 base; unmatched junction bases: 7. CDR3 length: 17 residues. The germline gives CDR1 MGHRA, CDR2 YSYEKL. The CDR3 coding sequence is TGCGCCAGCAGCCTCCCTAGCGGGGGGCAAGGCACAGATACGCAGTATTTT. Translating gives CASSLPSGGQGTDTQYF.

V gene TRBV5-1 combines with J gene TRBJ2-7, with D possibly TRBD1 on 5 matching bases. From germline, CDR1 is SGHRS and CDR2 YFSETQ. The V end lost 0 bases, the J end lost 4 bases, and 14 bases lay between the germline ends. This CDR3 has 15 residues. The CDR3 coding sequence is TGCGCCAGCAGCTTGGACACAGGTGGTGGTTACGAGCAGTACTTC. It yields the protein CASSLDTGGGYEQYF.

The chain carries TRBV2 and TRBJ2-3; D gene uncertain. Germline lookup yields CDR1 SNHLY and CDR2 FYNNEI. The CDR3 runs to 11 residues. V shed 5 bases and J shed 6 bases, with 6 bases lying between them. The CDR3 here is CASSYLDTQYF. The CDR3 DNA is TGTGCCAGCAGTTATCTCGATACGCAGTATTTT.

This rearrangement joins TRBV29-1 to TRBJ1-6; D is possibly TRBD1 (5 bases). Trimming cost V 6 bases and J 8 bases, with 14 bases left between them. The CDR3 has 13 residues. CDR1 and CDR2 (germline): SQVTM, ANQGSEA. The CDR3 region is CSVAQGLDSPLHF. The CDR3, as DNA: TGCAGCGTAGCTCAGGGCTTGGATTCACCCCTCCACTTT.

V gene TRBV7-8 combines with J gene TRBJ2-7, with 8 bases aligning to TRBD1. The CDR3 spans 13 residues. CDR1 and CDR2 (germline): SGHVS, FQNEAQ. Here the CDR3 DNA reads TGTGCCAGCAGCTTAACCGAACGGGACAGGTTCCTTGTG. It codes for CASSLTERDRFLV.

The DNA for the CDR3 is TGTGCCAGCAGTTTAGTATCCAGGGACTACGAGCAGTACTTC. Translating gives CASSLVSRDYEQYF. V is TRBV27 and J is TRBJ2-7; D is perhaps TRBD1 (5 bases). Germline CDR1 reads MNHEY; CDR2 reads SMNVEV (reference sequence). V was cut by 2 bases and J by 3 bases, with 11 bases left in between. The CDR3 extends over 14 amino acids.

V is TRBV9 and J is TRBJ2-1, with D possibly matching TRBD2 (5 bases). Per germline, CDR1 SGDLS and CDR2 YYNGEE. The CDR3 contains 15 residues. Trimming took off 4 bases at V and 11 bases at J, with 22 bases between the two ends. CDR3 region: CASSPPPGGYLQQFF. For the CDR3, the DNA is TGTGCCAGCAGCCCTCCCCCCGGCGGGTATCTTCAGCAGTTCTTC. Based on the CDR3 plus reference TRBV9 and TRBJ2-1, the full variable domain is DSGVTQTPKHLITATGQRVTLRCSPRSGDLSVYWYQQSLDQGLQFLIQYYNGEERAKGNILERFSAQQFPDLHSELNLSSLELGDSALYFCASSPPPGGYLQQFFGPGTRLTVL.

The rearrangement joins TRBV12-3 or TRBV12-4 to TRBJ2-5; 7 nucleotides match TRBD1. CDR3 length: 13 residues. With V trimmed by 3 bases and J by 4 bases, 2 bases remained unmatched. CDR3 coding DNA: TGTGCCAGCAGTTTCAGGGGGTCAGAGACCCAGTACTTC. Its protein is CASSFRGSETQYF.

The chain carries TRBV30 and TRBJ1-6; perhaps TRBD1 as D (5 bases). CDR1 is GTSNPN, CDR2 SVGIG, per germline (reference sequence). The CDR3 is 13 amino acids. Deletions cut 2 bases from V and 8 bases from J, with 10 bases between. The CDR3 sequence: CAWSLGGDSPLHF. The DNA for the CDR3 is TGTGCCTGGAGTTTGGGGGGAGATTCACCCCTCCACTTT. The full variable domain, its missing parts supplied by reference TRBV30 and TRBJ1-6, is SQTIHQWPATLVQPVGSPLSLECTVEGTSNPNLYWYRQAAGRGLQLLFYSVGIGQISSEVPQNLSASRPQDRQFILSSKKLLLSDSGFYLCAWSLGGDSPLHFGNGTRLTVT.

The gene calls are TRBV19 and TRBJ2-3, with D uncertain. V lost 6 bases, J lost 6 bases, and 16 bases lay in between. CDR3 length equals 14 residues. Germline V gene lookup returns CDR1 LNHDA and CDR2 SQIVND (reference sequence). CDR3: CASSQYRQSDTQYF. The CDR3 DNA follows: TGTGCCAGTAGCCAATACCGCCAGTCCGATACGCAGTATTTT.

The chain joins TRBV6-5 to TRBJ1-2; D possibly corresponds to TRBD1 (6 bases). This CDR3 is built from 15 residues. The V and J ends lost 6 bases and 4 bases respectively, with 18 bases between them. Germline lookup yields CDR1 MNHEY and CDR2 SVGAGI. The DNA for the CDR3 is TGTGCCAGCAGCCCGAGGGGGGGGAGAGGCTATGGCTACACCTTC. This gives the protein CASSPRGGRGYGYTF.

The V gene is TRBV2, the J gene TRBJ1-3, with D perhaps matching TRBD1 (6 bases). This CDR3 spans 13 amino acids. The germline CDR1 and CDR2 sequences are SNHLY and FYNNEI. V gave up 8 bases and J gave up 0 bases, with 8 bases separating them. The CDR3 region has the DNA TGTGCCAGCCAGGACAGCTCTGGAAACACCATATATTTT. Amino acid sequence: CASQDSSGNTIYF.

This sequence joins TRBV5-1 and TRBJ1-1, with 9 bases that match TRBD1. Germline V CDR1 and CDR2: SGHRS, YFSETQ. J gave up 3 bases and V 5 bases, and 8 bases lay outside the gene matches. CDR3 length: 15 residues. CDR3 residues: CASRGGQGQDTEAFF. The CDR3 region has the DNA TGCGCCAGCAGAGGCGGACAGGGGCAGGACACTGAAGCTTTCTTT. Drawing the rest from reference TRBV5-1 and TRBJ1-1, the complete variable domain is KAGVTQTPRYLIKTRGQQVTLSCSPISGHRSVSWYQQTPGQGLQFLFEYFSETQRNKGNFPGRFSGRQFSNSRSEMNVSTLELGDSALYLCASRGGQGQDTEAFFGQGTRLTVV.

The rearrangement links TRBV5-4 to TRBJ2-7; D uncertain. Germline loops: CDR1 SGHNT, CDR2 YYREEE (reference sequence). Trimming stripped 0 bases from V and 4 bases from J, with 11 bases between. The CDR3 is 14 residues long. CDR3 in DNA: TGTGCCAGCAGCTTGGGACTGTCGGAATACGAGCAGTACTTC. Translation gives CASSLGLSEYEQYF.

V gene TRBV5-4 combines with J gene TRBJ2-2; D perhaps matches TRBD1 (7 bases). V was cut by 2 bases and J by 11 bases, with 13 bases left in between. Germline V gives CDR1 SGHNT, CDR2 YYREEE (reference sequence). The CDR3 length is 13 residues. This chain's CDR3 is CASSFQGGGELFF. CDR3 coding DNA: TGTGCCAGCAGCTTTCAGGGGGGTGGAGAGCTGTTTTTT.

The chain joins TRBV6-1 to TRBJ2-6, with a weak D call TRBD1 (5 bases). V lost 3 bases and J 1 base, leaving 7 bases between the germline ends. Germline V CDR1 and CDR2: MNHNS, SASEGT. The CDR3 covers 15 residues. The CDR3 DNA reads TGTGCCAGCAGTGATCCAGGGTCTGGGGCCAACGTCCTGACTTTC. It codes for CASSDPGSGANVLTF.

V and J are TRBV5-1 and TRBJ2-7; no clear D. V was cut by 5 bases and J by 6 bases, with 18 bases left in between. CDR3 length: 14 amino acids. The germline V gene has CDR1 SGHRS and CDR2 YFSETQ. In DNA form, the CDR3 reads TGCGCCAGCAGGCCCACGATGGCGTCAGGCGAGCAGTACTTC. Translation gives CASRPTMASGEQYF.

DNA for the CDR3: TGCGCCAGCAGCCAAGGGCAGACACCTGGAAACACCATATATTTT. It translates to CASSQGQTPGNTIYF. The chain employs TRBV4-1 and TRBJ1-3; D unclear. Trimming took off 1 base at V and 2 bases at J, with 9 bases between the two ends. Per germline, CDR1 MGHRA and CDR2 YSYEKL. The CDR3 contains 15 residues.

The genes are TRBV19 and TRBJ2-3; D not certain. The length of the CDR3 is 13 residues. Germline loops: CDR1 LNHDA, CDR2 SQIVND (reference sequence). V was pared by 4 bases and J by 5 bases, with 10 bases between. The CDR3, as DNA: TGTGCCAGTAGTAAAAGAGAGAGAGATACGCAGTATTTT. Its protein is CASSKRERDTQYF.

The rearrangement links TRBV30 to TRBJ1-2; D is uncertain. From germline, CDR1 is GTSNPN and CDR2 SVGIG (reference sequence). Trimming stripped 0 bases from V and 3 bases from J, with 14 bases between. There are 15 residues in the CDR3. The CDR3 bases are TGTGCCTGGAGTGTTAAATCGGGAGGATACTATGGCTACACCTTC. Translating it yields CAWSVKSGGYYGYTF.

This rearrangement joins TRBV7-9 to TRBJ1-2; D is unresolved. The CDR3 sequence is 15 residues long. The V and J ends lost 1 base and 3 bases respectively, with 12 bases between them. From germline, CDR1 is SEHNR and CDR2 FQNEAQ (reference sequence). CDR3 amino acids: CASSLVPEDYYGYTF. DNA for the CDR3: TGTGCCAGCAGCTTAGTTCCCGAAGACTACTATGGCTACACCTTC.

This clone appeared once. The chain carries TRBV27 and TRBJ2-1, with 10 bases lining up with TRBD2. The CDR3 consists of 13 residues. V lost 7 bases, J lost 7 bases, and 4 bases stayed unmatched. The V gene's germline CDR1 is MNHEY and CDR2 SMNVEV (reference sequence). The CDR3 region has the DNA TGTGCCAGCACCCCTAGCGGGGGAAATGAGCAGTTCTTC. This codes for CASTPSGGNEQFF.

J is TRBJ2-1 and V is TRBV7-9, with D possibly TRBD2 on 6 matching bases. Germline CDR1 SEHNR, CDR2 FQNEAQ (reference sequence). V lost 5 bases and J 7 bases, leaving 18 bases between the germline ends. CDR3 size: 15 residues. The CDR3 coding sequence is TGTGCCAGCAGCCGCAGCCGGGACTTGAAGAATGAGCAGTTCTTC. It translates to CASSRSRDLKNEQFF.

This clone has only one observation. The chain links TRBV28 to TRBJ2-5, with 10 bases identical to TRBD2. V lost 6 bases, J lost 2 bases, and 15 bases stayed unmatched. The CDR3 length is 18 residues. Germline-derived CDR1 and CDR2 are MDHEN and SYDVKM. DNA for the CDR3: TGTGCCAGCAGCCTGAGGTCAGCGGGGGGGCCGGGGCAAGAGACCCAGTACTTC. Its protein is CASSLRSAGGPGQETQYF.